This T cell receptor (beta chain) was sequenced during a study of cytotoxic CD8 clonotypes in ibrutinib-treated CLL. Study-level information: Patients attained 25 or so partial and 2 complete responses; at median about 74 months, about 14 remained remitted while around twelve progressed.

Profiled with immunoSEQ multiplex PCR; TCRdb holds only in-frame clones, not every one. The top ten clones hold about 14% of a sample with tens of thousands of clones, around three fifths of them seen once. Notes on the study in general: Elevated clonality accompanied ibrutinib response, with a return toward baseline values at progression. The clonality rise at ibrutinib response reflected private clonotype expansion.

The CDR3 length is 13 residues. The germline V gene encodes CDR1 MDHEN and CDR2 SYDVKM. The germline V and J ends were trimmed by 2 bases and 1 base, with 5 bases remaining between them. With regard to this clone: As yet, its antigen is unknown.

This TCR came from a human donor with chronic lymphocytic leukemia. The chain is built from TRBV28 and TRBJ2-5; the D is unclear. Sequenced here: PBMCs, sampled after 12 months of ibrutinib treatment. CDR3 protein: CASSLRSQETQYF. CDR3 sequence (DNA): TGTGCCAGCAGTTTACGGAGCCAAGAGACCCAGTACTTC.